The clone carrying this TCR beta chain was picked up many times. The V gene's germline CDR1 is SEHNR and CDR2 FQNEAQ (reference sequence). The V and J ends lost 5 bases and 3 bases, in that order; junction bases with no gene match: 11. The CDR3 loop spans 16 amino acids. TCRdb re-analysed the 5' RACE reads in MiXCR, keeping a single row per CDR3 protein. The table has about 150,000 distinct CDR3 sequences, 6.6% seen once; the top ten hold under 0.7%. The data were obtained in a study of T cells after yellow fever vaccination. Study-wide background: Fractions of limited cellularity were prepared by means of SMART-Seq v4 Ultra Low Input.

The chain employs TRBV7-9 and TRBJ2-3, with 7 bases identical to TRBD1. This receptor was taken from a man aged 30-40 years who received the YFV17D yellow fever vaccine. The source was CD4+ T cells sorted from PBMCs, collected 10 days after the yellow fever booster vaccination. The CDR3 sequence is CASSPGDRVRTDTQYF. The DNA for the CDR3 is TGTGCCAGCAGCCCAGGGGACAGAGTCCGGACAGATACGCAGTATTTT. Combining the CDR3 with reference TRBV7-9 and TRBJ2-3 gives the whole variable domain DTGVSQNPRHKITKRGQNVTFRCDPISEHNRLYWYRQTLGQGPEFLTYFQNEAQLEKSRLLSDRFSAERPKGSFSTLEIQRTEQGDSAMYLCASSPGDRVRTDTQYFGPGTRLTVL.